This TCR beta chain was identified during a study of molecular identifiers for immune sequencing clone quantification. The V gene's germline CDR1 is SQVTM and CDR2 ANQGSEA. The V end was cut by 0 bases, the J end by 4 bases, with 15 bases between. The CDR3 spans 15 residues. This clonotype has a count of ten or more. Antigen specificity is unknown. Overall study findings and caveats: Whereas naive cells kept under 1% of molecules in clones above 20 RNA copies, such clones held over 97% in effectors.

TCRdb passed the PCR reads through MiXCR, listing each CDR3 protein once. The table has a few hundred thousand distinct CDR3 sequences, roughly a quarter seen once. This TCR was sampled from a human donor in good health. Some libraries in this study had Jurkat cell RNA spiked in. The genes are TRBV29-1 and TRBJ2-5, with D perhaps TRBD2 (5 bases). Sequencing was carried out using naive CD8+ T cells from blood, with Jurkat cell RNA spiked in. Subset: FACS-sorted CD8+CD4-CCR7+CD45RA+ naive T cells. CDR3 region: CSVEDARETTETQYF. The CDR3, as DNA: TGCAGCGTTGAAGATGCTAGGGAGACCACAGAGACCCAGTACTTC.